This entry features one TCR beta chain sequence. What it recognizes is unknown. Using immunoSEQ multiplex PCR, the repertoire was profiled, and TCRdb retains in-frame clones only, with some absent. The sample records 80,000 or so clones, just over 90% being singletons. The record originates from a study of human versus mouse CDR3 diversity and MHC coevolution. Study-wide results and caveats: In humans, T-cell selection involved over 5 MHC II alleles. About 1.7 million TCR beta clonotypes were estimated for humans, the largest repertoire. Clonal inequality was lowest in most of the three human donors.

Sorting isolated naive CD4 T cells lacking CD45RO and expressing CD62L. V was trimmed by 3 bases and J by 12 bases, leaving 11 bases between them. Germline loops: CDR1 SGHVS, CDR2 FQNEAQ. The CDR3 consists of 11 residues. The genes are TRBV7-8 and TRBJ2-5; a weak D match, TRBD2 (6 bases). The sequence was obtained from a person aged 30 to 70 in good health. The sample taken for sequencing was naive CD4+ T cells from blood. As to subset: CD45RO-negative CD62L-positive naive CD4 T cells. Here the CDR3 DNA reads TGTGCCAGCAGCTTGGGGGGTGGGGAGTACTTC. Protein: CASSLGGGEYF.